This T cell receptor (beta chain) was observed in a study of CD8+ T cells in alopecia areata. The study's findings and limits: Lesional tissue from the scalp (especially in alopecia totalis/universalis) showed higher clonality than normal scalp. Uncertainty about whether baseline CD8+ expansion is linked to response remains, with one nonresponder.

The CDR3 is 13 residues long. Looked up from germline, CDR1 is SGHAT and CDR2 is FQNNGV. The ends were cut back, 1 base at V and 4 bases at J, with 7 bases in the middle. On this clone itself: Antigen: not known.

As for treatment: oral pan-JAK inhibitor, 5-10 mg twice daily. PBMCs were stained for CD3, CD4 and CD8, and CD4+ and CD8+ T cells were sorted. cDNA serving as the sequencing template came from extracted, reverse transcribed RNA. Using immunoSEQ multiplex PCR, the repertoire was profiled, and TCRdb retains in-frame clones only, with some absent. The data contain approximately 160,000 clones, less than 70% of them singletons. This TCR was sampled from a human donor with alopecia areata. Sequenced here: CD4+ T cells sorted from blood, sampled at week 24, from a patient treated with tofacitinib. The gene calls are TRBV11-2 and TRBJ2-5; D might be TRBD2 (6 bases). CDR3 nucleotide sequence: TGTGCCAGCAGCTTAGGCGGGGTAGAGACCCAGTACTTC. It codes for CASSLGGVETQYF.